Detailed here is one TCR beta chain. The record originates from a study of OX40 agonist ivuxolimab in advanced cancers. In the study overall: A male proportion of about 84% was recorded, with mean age around 62 years and range about 23 to 80. The study reported partial responses in three patients: one hepatocellular carcinoma, two cutaneous melanoma.

Only in-frame clones appear in the TCRdb table, and some are missing; sequencing was by immunoSEQ multiplex PCR. The sample consists of approximately 76,000 clones, almost 90% of them appearing once. Sequencing was performed on CD4+ or CD8+ T cells sorted from blood, taken in a trial of the OX40 agonist ivuxolimab. The sequence was obtained from an adult with an advanced solid tumor such as melanoma, head and neck, liver or kidney cancer.

The CDR3 reads CAWSVGGGNSPLHF. CDR3 sequence (DNA): TGTGCCTGGAGTGTAGGGGGCGGAAATTCACCCCTCCACTTT. The rearrangement uses TRBV30 and TRBJ1-6; TRBD1 matches 7 bases. The CDR3 has 14 amino acids. Trimming at V came to 0 bases and at J to 7 bases, leaving 3 bases not matched to a gene. Germline CDR1 is GTSNPN and CDR2 is SVGIG (reference sequence).